This T cell receptor beta chain was obtained from a study of T-cell reconstitution after alpha-beta-depleted transplantation in children. Overall study results and limits: At one year after transplant, newly produced T cells mostly accounted for T-cell counts and diversity. Alpha-beta T cells present about two months after transplant were reported to originate from several hundred expanded graft clones. Surviving recipient T cells and thymic progenitors accounted for the high day-60 TCRbeta diversity observed in some patients.

The CDR3 spans 23 residues. Germline lookup yields CDR1 SGHAT and CDR2 FQDESV (reference sequence). The germline V and J ends were trimmed by 0 bases and 1 base, with 31 bases remaining between them. Construction of the TCRbeta library involved unique molecular identifiers. TCRdb reprocessed the PCR reads via MiXCR and lists one record per CDR3 protein. The data contain 500,000 to 650,000 distinct CDR3 sequences, under 15% of them singletons. As concerns this clonotype: Its target is not known.

This TCR was recovered from a male patient under 18 who had a stem cell transplant for acute myeloid leukemia, so the T cells may come from the graft donor. The chain employs TRBV11-1 and TRBJ2-1; D could derive from TRBD1 or TRBD2 (5 bases each). The sequencing here drew on PBMCs, mostly from graft donor cells, taken 360 days after TCRalphabeta/CD19-depleted stem cell transplant. The CDR3: CASSLAGEIRANRTNISYNEQFF. In DNA form, the CDR3 reads TGTGCCAGCAGCTTAGCGGGGGAGATAAGGGCCAACAGGACCAACATTTCCTACAATGAGCAGTTCTTC.